The rows below give T cell receptor beta chains drawn from one sample of a study of cytomegalovirus exposure and HLA in healthy donors. Repertoires were generated with immunoSEQ multiplex PCR, while TCRdb's copy carries only in-frame clones and drops some. The sample has over 45,000 clones, about 80% seen once. Input material: PBMCs. The receptors come from a female donor in good health and CMV-seronegative. Each CDR3 is given with its conserved first and last residue. The order of the fields is D gene, V gene, J gene, clone size, CDR3 length, CDR3 protein, CDR3 DNA. A D gene is named only where the DNA matches it firmly. Not all rows give a size; the values are once, few, many and, for expanded clones, a class.

TRBD1,TRBV6-1,TRBJ1-5,-,16,CASREQGARSNQPQHF,TGTGCCAGCAGAGAACAGGGGGCGCGGAGCAATCAGCCCCAGCATTTT
-,TRBV5-1,TRBJ1-2,-,14,CASSLEGALFGYTF,TGCGCCAGCAGCTTGGAAGGGGCCCTCTTCGGCTACACCTTC
-,TRBV5-1,TRBJ1-2,-,12,CASSLDVLGYTF,TGCGCCAGCAGCTTGGATGTTCTGGGCTACACCTTC
TRBD1,TRBV10-2,TRBJ1-1,-,15,CASSRGQGRNTEAFF,TGCGCCAGCAGCAGGGGACAGGGAAGGAACACTGAAGCTTTCTTT
TRBD1,TRBV6-5,TRBJ2-2,few,14,CASSRDRLTGELFF,TGTGCCAGCAGTCGGGACAGACTCACCGGGGAGCTGTTTTTT
-,TRBV25-1,TRBJ1-2,-,15,CASSAGPGGFYGYTF,TGTGCCAGCAGTGCGGGTCCTGGAGGGTTCTATGGCTACACCTTC
TRBD2,TRBV7-2,TRBJ2-3,-,14,CASSRSGSTDTQYF,TGTGCCAGCAGCCGTAGCGGGTCCACAGATACGCAGTATTTT
-,TRBV5-1,TRBJ1-1,-,14,CASSLGGVRTEAFF,TGCGCCAGCAGCTTGGGCGGGGTAAGGACTGAAGCTTTCTTT
-,TRBV28,TRBJ2-6,-,15,CASSSGATGANVLTF,TGTGCCAGCAGTTCCGGAGCTACCGGGGCCAACGTCCTGACTTTC
-,TRBV7-9,TRBJ2-7,-,12,CSSSLRGSEQYF,TGTTCCAGCAGCTTACGGGGGTCCGAGCAGTACTTC
-,TRBV11-2,TRBJ1-4,-,15,CASSLNRVPKEKLFF,TGTGCCAGCAGCTTGAACCGGGTCCCCAAGGAAAAACTGTTTTTT
TRBD1,TRBV19,TRBJ1-4,-,19,CASSKSALGGSATNEKLFF,TGTGCCAGTAGTAAAAGCGCGTTAGGGGGCTCTGCAACTAATGAAAAACTGTTTTTT
TRBD2,TRBV15,TRBJ2-1,-,15,CATSRVSGAYNEQFF,TGTGCCACCAGCAGAGTAAGCGGGGCATACAATGAGCAGTTCTTC
-,TRBV25-1,TRBJ1-5,-,15,CASSEGGSGNQPQHF,TGTGCCAGCAGTGAGGGAGGAAGCGGCAATCAGCCCCAGCATTTT
TRBD2,TRBV13,TRBJ2-3,once,16,CASSFFSGGLTDTQYF,TGTGCCAGCAGCTTTTTTAGCGGGGGGCTCACAGATACGCAGTATTTT
TRBD1,TRBV7-9,TRBJ1-6,-,16,CASSPIRDRGNSPLHF,TGTGCCAGCAGCCCTATACGGGACAGGGGAAATTCACCCCTCCACTTT
-,TRBV11-3,TRBJ1-1,-,12,CASSLAGTEAFF,TGTGCCAGCAGCTTAGCAGGCACTGAAGCTTTCTTT
TRBD1,TRBV6-4,TRBJ2-7,-,16,CASILPFGTDLYEQYF,TGTGCCAGCATCCTACCGTTCGGGACAGATCTCTACGAGCAGTACTTC
TRBD1,TRBV5-4,TRBJ2-1,-,14,CASRRQGAQDEQFF,TGTGCCAGCAGGAGACAGGGGGCGCAGGATGAGCAGTTCTTC
-,TRBV29-1,TRBJ1-5,-,13,CSANTGLGQPQHF,TGCAGCGCTAATACAGGGTTGGGTCAGCCCCAGCATTTT
TRBD2,TRBV6-1,TRBJ2-7,-,14,CASPGGGPIYEQYF,TGTGCCAGTCCGGGGGGGGGACCAATCTACGAGCAGTACTTC
-,TRBV29-1,TRBJ1-4,few,14,CSARPRGSDEKLFF,TGCAGCGCCCGCCCCAGGGGCTCGGATGAAAAACTGTTTTTT
-,TRBV29-1,TRBJ2-7,once,12,CSGGGPQNEQYF,TGCAGCGGAGGGGGTCCTCAAAACGAGCAGTACTTC
TRBD1,TRBV28,TRBJ1-2,-,12,CASRAQGASYTF,TGTGCCAGCAGGGCTCAGGGGGCTAGCTACACCTTC
-,TRBV9,TRBJ2-1,-,15,CASSPRGVSYNEQFF,TGTGCCAGCAGCCCTCGCGGGGTGTCCTACAATGAGCAGTTCTTC
TRBD1,TRBV7-3,TRBJ1-1,-,14,CASSSTGTGTEAFF,TGTGCCAGCAGCTCGACAGGGACGGGCACTGAAGCTTTCTTT
-,TRBV6-5,TRBJ2-1,-,14,CASSYLGHGNEQFF,TGTGCCAGCAGTTACTTAGGACACGGCAATGAGCAGTTCTTC
TRBD2,TRBV18,TRBJ2-7,-,18,CASSPPGLAGGLTYEQYF,TGTGCCAGCTCACCACCGGGACTAGCGGGGGGCCTTACCTACGAGCAGTACTTC
-,TRBV2,TRBJ1-1,once,13,CASSVDINTEAFF,TGTGCCAGCAGTGTAGATATAAACACTGAAGCTTTCTTT
-,TRBV7-9,TRBJ2-3,-,16,CASSLATPGGTDTQYF,TGTGCCAGCAGCTTAGCGACTCCAGGAGGAACAGATACGCAGTATTTT
TRBD2,TRBV6-1,TRBJ2-5,-,16,CASSEVWRGGGETQYF,TGTGCCAGCAGTGAAGTTTGGCGGGGGGGCGGAGAGACCCAGTACTTC
-,TRBV20-1,TRBJ2-3,few,9,CSAPNTQYF,TGCAGTGCCCCTAATACGCAGTATTTT
-,TRBV5-6,TRBJ2-3,-,12,CASSLVADTQYF,TGTGCCAGCAGCTTGGTAGCAGATACGCAATATTTT
-,TRBV7-3,TRBJ2-5,-,13,CASSALGGETQYF,TGTGCCAGCAGCGCCCTAGGGGGAGAGACCCAGTACTTC
TRBD1,TRBV30,TRBJ1-1,-,13,CAWSGQGGAEAFF,TGTGCCTGGAGTGGACAGGGTGGCGCTGAAGCTTTCTTT
-,TRBV7-8,TRBJ1-2,-,14,CASSFTPPVYGYTF,TGTGCCAGCAGCTTTACCCCGCCGGTCTATGGCTACACCTTC
TRBD1,TRBV7-2,TRBJ1-1,-,14,CASSKDRVNTEAFF,TGTGCCAGCAGTAAGGACAGGGTGAACACTGAAGCTTTCTTT
TRBD1,TRBV5-1,TRBJ1-6,-,16,CASSQTTGDYNSPLHF,TGCGCCAGCAGCCAGACGACAGGGGATTATAATTCACCCCTCCACTTT
TRBD1,TRBV2,TRBJ1-2,-,13,CASRRGQTYGYTF,TGTGCCAGCAGAAGGGGGCAGACCTATGGCTACACCTTC
-,TRBV6-1,TRBJ1-1,few,14,CASSAEGLNTEAFF,TGTGCCAGCAGTGCTGAGGGATTGAACACTGAAGCTTTCTTT
-,TRBV7-8,TRBJ2-2,-,16,CASSSARSIRTGELFF,TGTGCCAGCAGCTCAGCGAGATCCATTAGAACCGGGGAGCTGTTTTTT